Sequencing of this T cell receptor beta chain was carried out in a study of T-cell reconstitution after alpha-beta-depleted transplantation in children. Notes on the study in general: Fresh T-cell production supplied most of the T-cell counts and diversity seen one year after transplant.

Germline CDR1 reads SGHRS; CDR2 reads YFSETQ. The CDR3 totals 16 residues. V lost 4 bases and J lost 3, with 17 bases in between. This clonotype was seen ten or more times. The target antigen is unknown. Molecular barcoding with unique molecular identifiers was used for the TCRbeta library. In TCRdb, the PCR reads were re-called with MiXCR into one record per CDR3 protein. The data hold 250,000 to 300,000 distinct CDR3 sequences, with over 7.5% observed a single time. The gene calls are TRBV5-1 and TRBJ2-4; D is unresolved. The material sequenced was peripheral blood, taken 360 days after TCRalphabeta/CD19-depleted stem cell transplant. The TCR comes from a female patient between 2 and 15 years old who had a stem cell transplant for Fanconi anemia, so the T cells may come from the graft donor. CDR3 sequence: CASSLTHGAHKNIQYF. CDR3 bases: TGCGCCAGCAGCCTGACCCACGGCGCTCACAAAAACATTCAGTACTTC.